This T cell receptor (beta chain) is drawn from a study of OX40 agonist ivuxolimab in advanced cancers. Study-level background: The dose-escalation cohort had hepatocellular carcinoma, melanoma, renal cell or head and neck cancer. Of the participants, under 50% had some prior anti-PD-1, anti-PD-L1 or anti-CTLA-4 therapy, which was allowed. Subjects had a mean age of around 60 years, with a range of 23 to 79; about 83% were male.

Germline CDR1 and CDR2: LGHNA and YNFKEQ. V was shortened by 5 bases and J by 6 bases, with 13 bases between the two germline ends. CDR3 length: 13 residues. The protocol was immunoSEQ multiplex PCR, while the TCRdb copy is restricted to in-frame clones and leaves out a portion. The sample contains about 66,000 clones, about 89% of which appear only once. Sequenced here: CD4+ or CD8+ T cells sorted from blood, sampled in a trial of the OX40 agonist ivuxolimab. The sequence was obtained from an adult with an advanced solid tumor such as melanoma, head and neck, liver or kidney cancer. The V call is TRBV4-2, the J call TRBJ1-1; possible D gene TRBD1, 5 bases. CDR3 amino acids: CASSLKLGPEAFF. DNA of the CDR3: TGTGCCAGCAGCTTGAAGTTGGGGCCTGAAGCTTTCTTT.